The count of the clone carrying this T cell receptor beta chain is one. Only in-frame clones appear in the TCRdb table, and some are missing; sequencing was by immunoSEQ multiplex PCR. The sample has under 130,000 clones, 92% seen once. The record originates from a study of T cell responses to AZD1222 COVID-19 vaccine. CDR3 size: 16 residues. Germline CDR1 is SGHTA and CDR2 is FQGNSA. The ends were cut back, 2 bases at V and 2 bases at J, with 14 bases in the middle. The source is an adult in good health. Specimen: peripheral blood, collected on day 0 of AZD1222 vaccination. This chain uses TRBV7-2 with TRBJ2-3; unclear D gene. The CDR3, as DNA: TGTGCCAGCAGCTTACAGGTAGGGCTGCACACAGATACGCAGTATTTT. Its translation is CASSLQVGLHTDTQYF.